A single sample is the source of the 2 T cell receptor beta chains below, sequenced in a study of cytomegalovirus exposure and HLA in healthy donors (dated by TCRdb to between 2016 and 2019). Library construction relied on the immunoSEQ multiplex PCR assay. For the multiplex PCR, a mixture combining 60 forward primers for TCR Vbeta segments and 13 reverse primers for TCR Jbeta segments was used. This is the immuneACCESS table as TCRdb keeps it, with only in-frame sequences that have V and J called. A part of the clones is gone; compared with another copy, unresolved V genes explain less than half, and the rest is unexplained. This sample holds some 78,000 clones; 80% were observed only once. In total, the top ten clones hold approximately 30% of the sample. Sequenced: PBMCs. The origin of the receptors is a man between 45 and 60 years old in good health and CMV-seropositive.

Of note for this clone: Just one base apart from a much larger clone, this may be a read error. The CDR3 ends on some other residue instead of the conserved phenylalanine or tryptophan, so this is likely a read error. The CDR3 nucleotides are TGTGCCAGCAGCCGGACTAGCGGCTACGAGCAGTACCTC. The encoded protein is CASSRTSGYEQYL. The gene calls are TRBV5-6 and TRBJ2-7, with TRBD2 matching over 10 bases. With V trimmed by 4 bases and J by 3 bases, 1 base remained unmatched. Germline lookup yields CDR1 SGHDT and CDR2 YYEEEE. The CDR3 length is 13 residues.

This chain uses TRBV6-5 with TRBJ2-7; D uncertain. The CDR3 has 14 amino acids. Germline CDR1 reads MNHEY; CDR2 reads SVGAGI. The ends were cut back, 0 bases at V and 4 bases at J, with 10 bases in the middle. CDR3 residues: CASSYSRFSYEQYF. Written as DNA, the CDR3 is TGTGCCAGCAGTTACTCGAGATTCTCATACGAGCAGTACTTC.